One and the same sample provided the 10 T cell receptor beta chains below, sequenced in a study of T cells in women clearing cervical HPV infection. Profiled with immunoSEQ multiplex PCR; TCRdb holds only in-frame clones, not every one. This sample's table has around 35,000 clones. Sequencing input: blood buffy coat. These receptor sequences come from a woman between 18 and 75 years old with a cervical HPV16 infection that either progressed to CIN3+ or cleared (not recorded which).

Turning to this clone: The observed sequence ends 3 residues before the CDR3 terminus, with the missing tail filled in from the germline J gene. The rearrangement joins TRBV5-4 to TRBJ2-1, with TRBD2 matching 10 bases. The germline gives CDR1 SGHNT, CDR2 YYREEE (reference sequence). The CDR3 is 15 amino acids. V lost 2 bases, J lost 7 bases, and 6 bases stayed unmatched. The CDR3 DNA, read in part, is TGTGCCAGCAGCTTTGTTAGCGGGAGGACGAATGAG. As protein: CASSFVSGRTNE. The whole CDR3 protein reads CASSFVSGRTNEQFF.

For this clone: The read comes to an end 3 residues before the CDR3 does, leaving the germline J gene to fill in the end. The rearrangement links TRBV20-1 to TRBJ2-3, with 8 positions matching TRBD1. The length of the CDR3 is 12 residues. Germline-derived CDR1 and CDR2 are DFQATT and SNEGSKA (reference sequence). The CDR3 DNA, read in part, is TGCAGTGGGCGGACAGGGCAAGAGACG. Its translation: CSGRTGQET. The whole CDR3 sequence is CSGRTGQETQYF.

About this clone: Read data end 3 residues before the CDR3 end; the end is taken from the germline J gene. The chain has TRBV2 and TRBJ1-5, with D possibly TRBD1 on 5 matching bases. Trimming took off 6 bases at V and 0 bases at J, with 9 bases between the two ends. This CDR3 comprises 14 residues. Germline CDR1 and CDR2: SNHLY and FYNNEI. This CDR3 is CASSEGYSNQPQHF. The covered CDR3 bases are TGTGCCAGCAGCGAGGGGTATAGCAATCAGCCC.

Worth noting for this clone: The read terminates 3 residues ahead of where the CDR3 ends, so the germline J gene completes it. The chain links TRBV24-1 to TRBJ2-7, with TRBD1 matching over 7 bases. The CDR3 runs to 14 residues. Germline V gives CDR1 KGHDR, CDR2 SFDVKD. J lost 2 bases, V lost 7 bases, and 7 bases had no gene match. CDR3 protein: CATRRATGAYEQYF. The covered CDR3 bases are TGTGCCACCAGAAGAGCCACAGGGGCCTACGAG.

Of note for this clone: Coverage ceases 3 residues before the CDR3 finishes, and the germline J gene fills in the end. J is TRBJ1-2 and V is TRBV20-1, with D perhaps TRBD1 (5 bases). The CDR3 runs 14 residues. The germline gives CDR1 DFQATT, CDR2 SNEGSKA (reference sequence). Deletions cut 3 bases from V and 4 bases from J, with 15 bases between. The CDR3 sequence: CSARAGSDVYGYTF. CDR3 bases read: TGCAGTGCTAGGGCAGGGAGTGATGTCTATGGC.

CDR3 bases read: TGTGCCAGCTCACGAACGGGGCCAGGGGGCATCTACGAC. Its protein product is CASSRTGPGGIYD. The entire CDR3 reads CASSRTGPGGIYDYTF. The chain couples TRBV18 to TRBJ1-2, with 8 bases lining up with TRBD1. Sequencing ends 3 residues short of the CDR3 end; the germline J gene provides the rest. Germline V gives CDR1 KGHSH, CDR2 LQKENI. This CDR3 spans 16 amino acids.

The CDR3 protein is CASSSQGGTEAFF. The DNA read from the CDR3 is TGTGCCAGCAGCTCACAGGGGGGCACTGAA. This rearrangement joins TRBV7-6 to TRBJ1-1, with TRBD1 identical over 8 bases. The read ends 3 residues early relative to the CDR3; the germline J gene fills the gap. The CDR3 runs 13 residues. The J segment lost 4 bases and the V segment lost 4 bases, leaving 2 bases of the junction unmatched. Germline CDR1 is SGHVS and CDR2 is FNYEAQ.

Concerning this clone: From the germline J gene comes the end of the CDR3, since the read stops 3 residues before it. The J gene is TRBJ1-1, the V gene TRBV28; 9 nucleotides line up with TRBD1. The CDR3 is 14 residues long. The V and J ends lost 6 bases and 5 bases, in that order; junction bases with no gene match: 7. The germline gives CDR1 MDHEN, CDR2 SYDVKM. The CDR3 sequence is CASRPTGGLTEAFF. The sequenced part of the CDR3 DNA is TGTGCCAGCAGACCGACAGGGGGACTTACTGAA. The full variable domain, its missing parts supplied by reference TRBV28 and TRBJ1-1, is DVKVTQSSRYLVKRTGEKVFLECVQDMDHENMFWYRQDPGLGLRLIYFSYDVKMKEKGDIPEGYSVSREKKERFSLILESASTNQTSMYLCASRPTGGLTEAFFGQGTRLTVV.

To note about this clone: The CDR3 end lies 3 residues beyond the end of the read and is filled in from the germline J gene. The V and J genes are TRBV5-1 and TRBJ2-2; possible D gene TRBD2, 6 bases. The CDR3 totals 16 residues. The germline V gene has CDR1 SGHRS and CDR2 YFSETQ. CDR3 residues: CASSLSRGVTGSPLFF. Incomplete CDR3 DNA: TGCGCCAGCAGCTTGTCGCGGGGAGTAACCGGGTCACCG.

Worth noting for this clone: The sequence runs out 3 residues before the end of the CDR3; the remainder is reconstructed from the germline J gene. The V call is TRBV7-8, the J call TRBJ1-4; TRBD1 is a possible D gene (5 bases). This CDR3 comprises 15 residues. Germline loops: CDR1 SGHVS, CDR2 FQNEAQ. V shed 1 base and J shed 7 bases, with 13 bases lying between them. The part of the CDR3 DNA that was read is TGTGCCAGCAGCTTAGGTGCAGGGTCGGGTGAAAAA. It codes for CASSLGAGSGEK. The full-length CDR3 reads as CASSLGAGSGEKLFF.